The text below deals with one TCR beta chain. The target antigen is unknown. This record comes from a study of T cell repertoires in cytomegalovirus infection. For the study at large: A matching HLA type, together with CMV infection, was signaled by public TCR beta signatures. Notes on the study in general: Cumulative public TCR beta family frequency identified carriers of CMV plus the relevant HLA.

Deletions cut 2 bases from V and 5 bases from J, with 10 bases between. This CDR3 has 13 residues. The germline V gene encodes CDR1 ENHRY and CDR2 SYGVKD. TCRdb redid the calling of the reads with MiXCR, one entry per CDR3 protein. The sample has about 160,000 distinct CDR3 sequences; about 22% are singletons. The sequences come from CD8+ T cells from cultured PBMCs, collected from culture after CMV antigen stimulation. This receptor was taken from a human donor in good health (CMV status not recorded). Some clones in this sample may be carry-over from other donors' samples. The chain employs TRBV10-3 and TRBJ2-7, with D uncertain. CDR3 amino acids: CAISEKAVHEQYF. CDR3 bases: TGTGCCATCAGTGAGAAGGCAGTCCACGAGCAGTACTTC.